This record looks at one TCR beta chain sequence and its context. Its antigen is not known. Between the trimmed V and J ends, which lost 3 bases and 7 bases, there was a span of 6 bases. The CDR3 extends over 11 amino acids. The germline V gene has CDR1 SEHNR and CDR2 FQNEAQ (reference sequence). The data originate from a study of beta chain features in type 1 diabetes. Study observations and caveats: The study found moderately but significantly shorter TCRB CDR3s in all four CD4+ subsets of Type 1 diabetes patients.

Expressed TCRB transcripts were sequenced because the entire RNA isolate underwent reverse transcription. The table came from immunoSEQ multiplex PCR; TCRdb's copy has only in-frame clones and leaves some out. The profile shows fewer than 500,000 clones, about 15% of them singletons. The sample taken for sequencing was naive CD4+ T cells from blood. The sequence came from a man in his thirties or forties in good health. The chain joins TRBV7-9 to TRBJ1-2, with D unclear. The CDR3 loop is CASSFVAGYTF. CDR3 bases: TGTGCCAGCAGCTTCGTTGCTGGCTACACCTTC.